Below, 20 T cell receptor beta chains from the same sample are listed, as sequenced in a study of Ad26.COV2.S vaccination and SARS-CoV-2 variants. TCRdb's copy holds only in-frame clones and misses some; the assay was immunoSEQ multiplex PCR. The sample contains 440,000 or so clones, 89% of which appear only once. Treatment in this sample: over 15 received Ad26.COV2.S at low or high dose, single or two shots; about 5 received placebo; per-sample allocation not given. All samples were drawn on day 63, counting from the first vaccine or placebo injection. The sample in question was peripheral blood, obtained in a trial of Ad26.COV2.S vaccine versus placebo. All receptors come from a person between 18 and 65 years old who received the Ad26.COV2.S COVID-19 vaccine or a placebo.

The chain couples TRBV30 to TRBJ2-3; the D call may be TRBD1 or TRBD2 (5 bases each). The CDR3 has 14 amino acids. CDR1 is GTSNPN and CDR2 is SVGIG in the germline V gene (reference sequence). The ends were cut back, 2 bases at V and 2 bases at J, with 11 bases in the middle. CDR3 sequence: CAWSIGGDTDTQYF. The CDR3 DNA follows: TGTGCCTGGAGTATTGGGGGAGACACAGATACGCAGTATTTT.

The J gene is TRBJ1-1, the V gene TRBV9, with D unresolved. V lost 3 bases and J lost 2, with 8 bases in between. Germline CDR1 and CDR2: SGDLS and YYNGEE. CDR3 length: 13 residues. Here the CDR3 DNA reads TGTGCCAGCAGCGGTGAAGGAAACACTGAAGCTTTCTTT. It specifies CASSGEGNTEAFF.

The chain couples TRBV25-1 to TRBJ2-1; TRBD2 matches 9 bases. This CDR3 has 18 amino acids. Germline CDR1 reads MGHDK; CDR2 reads SYGVNS. The V segment lost 3 bases and the J segment 0 bases; nucleotides outside the gene matches: 9. Here the CDR3 reads CASSDLGLAWSSYNEQFF. The CDR3 DNA reads TGTGCCAGCAGTGACCTAGGACTAGCGTGGAGCTCCTACAATGAGCAGTTCTTC.

This chain connects TRBV30 to TRBJ2-1, with 10 bases matching TRBD2. The CDR3 spans 17 residues. Germline V lookup: CDR1 GTSNPN, CDR2 SVGIG (reference sequence). J lost 8 bases, V lost 1 base, and 14 bases had no gene match. CDR3 residues: CAWSGASGGGGGDEQFF. For the CDR3, the DNA is TGTGCCTGGAGTGGGGCTAGCGGGGGAGGGGGCGGAGATGAGCAGTTCTTC. The whole variable domain, filled in from reference TRBV30 and TRBJ2-1, reads SQTIHQWPATLVQPVGSPLSLECTVEGTSNPNLYWYRQAAGRGLQLLFYSVGIGQISSEVPQNLSASRPQDRQFILSSKKLLLSDSGFYLCAWSGASGGGGGDEQFFGPGTRLTVL.

The V gene is TRBV19, the J gene TRBJ2-5; D unresolved. V lost 4 bases and J lost 5, with 11 bases in between. This CDR3 region has 13 residues. Germline-derived CDR1 and CDR2 are LNHDA and SQIVND (reference sequence). The CDR3: CASSKGLWETQYF. The DNA for the CDR3 is TGTGCCAGTAGTAAAGGGTTATGGGAGACCCAGTACTTC. The entire variable domain, with the rest obtained from reference TRBV19 and TRBJ2-5, is as follows: DGGITQSPKYLFRKEGQNVTLSCEQNLNHDAMYWYRQDPGQGLRLIYYSQIVNDFQKGDIAEGYSVSREKKESFPLTVTSAQKNPTAFYLCASSKGLWETQYFGPGTRLLVL.

The chain links TRBV19 to TRBJ2-2; the match to TRBD1 covers 10 bases. This CDR3 comprises 14 residues. The germline gives CDR1 LNHDA, CDR2 SQIVND (reference sequence). J gave up 5 bases and V 10 bases, and 7 bases lay outside the gene matches. The CDR3 region is CATGRTGGTGELFF. CDR3 in DNA: TGTGCCACCGGTAGGACAGGGGGTACCGGGGAGCTGTTTTTT. Supplemented by reference TRBV19 and TRBJ2-2, the full variable domain reads DGGITQSPKYLFRKEGQNVTLSCEQNLNHDAMYWYRQDPGQGLRLIYYSQIVNDFQKGDIAEGYSVSREKKESFPLTVTSAQKNPTAFYLCATGRTGGTGELFFGEGSRLTVL.

This chain joins TRBV30 and TRBJ2-3; 8 nucleotides align to TRBD2. V trimming: 0 bases; J trimming: 4 bases; junction bases outside the gene matches: 3. Germline values: CDR1 GTSNPN, CDR2 SVGIG (reference sequence). There are 14 residues in the CDR3. The CDR3 nucleotides are TGTGCCTGGAGTGTTTTAGCGGGGTCAGATACGCAGTATTTT. Its translation is CAWSVLAGSDTQYF.

V is TRBV27 and J is TRBJ1-4; TRBD1 is a possible D gene (5 bases). V was shortened by 2 bases and J by 8 bases, with 12 bases between the two germline ends. Germline lookup yields CDR1 MNHEY and CDR2 SMNVEV (reference sequence). The length of the CDR3 is 14 residues. The DNA of the CDR3 is TGTGCCAGCAGTTTAAGGCAGGGTGGAGAAAAACTGTTTTTT. Its protein product is CASSLRQGGEKLFF. The complete variable domain, with remaining parts taken from reference TRBV27 and TRBJ1-4, reads EAQVTQNPRYLITVTGKKLTVTCSQNMNHEYMSWYRQDPGLGLRQIYYSMNVEVTDKGDVPEGYKVSRKEKRNFPLILESPSPNQTSLYFCASSLRQGGEKLFFGSGTQLSVL.

The chain carries TRBV4-3 and TRBJ1-2, with D possibly TRBD1 on 5 matching bases. There are 15 residues in the CDR3. Trimming pared 5 bases from V and 6 bases from J, leaving 19 bases between. Germline-derived CDR1 and CDR2 are LGHNA and YSLEER. CDR3 in amino acids: CASSYDSGASDGYTF. CDR3 in DNA: TGCGCCAGCAGCTACGACAGTGGGGCCTCGGATGGCTACACCTTC.

The chain carries TRBV7-8 and TRBJ2-3, with TRBD2 identical over 9 bases. CDR3 length equals 15 residues. After removal of 4 bases from V and 4 bases from J, the junction contained 6 bases not matched to a gene. CDR1 and CDR2 (germline): SGHVS, FQNEAQ. CDR3 DNA: TGTGCCAGCAGCTCAGTAGCGGGGGAGGCAGATACGCAGTATTTT. Protein sequence: CASSSVAGEADTQYF.

The chain employs TRBV29-1 and TRBJ2-2; 11 bases align to TRBD2. This CDR3 region has 18 residues. Germline V gene lookup returns CDR1 SQVTM and CDR2 ANQGSEA. V dropped 1 base and J dropped 2; count of bases not matched to a gene: 9. CDR3 nucleotides: TGCAGCGTTGAAGCTCGGTTTAGCGGGGGGGGAAACACCGGGGAGCTGTTTTTT. It is translated as CSVEARFSGGGNTGELFF.

The rearrangement links TRBV28 to TRBJ1-2, with D unclear. The CDR3 is made up of 18 amino acids. V was clipped by 3 bases and J by 4 bases, with 24 bases between them. Looked up from germline, CDR1 is MDHEN and CDR2 is SYDVKM. The CDR3 protein is CASSLGGSLEASFYGYTF. DNA for the CDR3: TGTGCCAGCAGTTTGGGTGGCTCTTTGGAAGCCTCCTTCTATGGCTACACCTTC.

The sample holds a few counts of this clone. This chain uses TRBV4-2 with TRBJ1-1, with D unresolved. This CDR3 contains 15 residues. Trimming removed 0 bases at V and 0 bases at J, with 8 bases between. CDR1 LGHNA and CDR2 YNFKEQ come from the germline V gene. CDR3 nucleotide sequence: TGTGCCAGCAGCCAAGACAGTACCATGAACACTGAAGCTTTCTTT. Protein sequence: CASSQDSTMNTEAFF.

The chain couples TRBV12-3 or TRBV12-4 to TRBJ1-2, with D possibly being TRBD1 (5 bases). The CDR3 contains 11 residues. Trimming pared 8 bases from V and 8 bases from J, leaving 12 bases between. The CDR3 DNA sequence: TGTGCCAGCGGCGACAGAACCGGCTACACCTTC. Its translation is CASGDRTGYTF.

This chain uses TRBV7-8 with TRBJ1-1; D might be TRBD1 (5 bases). Trimming took 6 bases from V and 6 from J, leaving 23 bases between them. The CDR3 consists of 16 residues. Germline CDR1 is SGHVS and CDR2 is FQNEAQ. CDR3 loop: CASSHLGRGGRAEAFF. The CDR3 DNA reads TGTGCCAGCAGTCATCTCGGGCGGGGGGGACGAGCTGAAGCTTTCTTT.

This chain uses TRBV5-1 with TRBJ2-7, with 9 bases that match TRBD2. Losses at the gene ends were 0 bases for V and 4 bases for J; bases not matched to a gene: 8. The germline CDR1 and CDR2 sequences are SGHRS and YFSETQ. The CDR3 consists of 16 residues. In DNA form, the CDR3 reads TGCGCCAGCAGCTTGGCCGCTAGCGGGATTGTGTACGAGCAGTACTTC. Residues: CASSLAASGIVYEQYF.

V and J are TRBV19 and TRBJ1-3, with D perhaps matching TRBD1 (6 bases). Germline CDR1 and CDR2: LNHDA and SQIVND (reference sequence). Trimming took off 6 bases at V and 1 base at J, with 16 bases between the two ends. There are 16 residues in the CDR3. This CDR3 reads CASRPPGHISGNTIYF. The CDR3 nucleotides read TGTGCCAGTAGACCGCCGGGACACATATCTGGAAACACCATATATTTT.

CDR3 in DNA: TGTGCCAGCAGCGTAGCAGTAGGGGGGTACCAAGAGACCCAGTACTTC. This gives the protein CASSVAVGGYQETQYF. This sequence joins TRBV9 and TRBJ2-5; D may be TRBD1 or TRBD2 (6 bases each). V was clipped by 0 bases and J by 0 bases, with 12 bases between them. The CDR3 has 16 residues. The germline CDR1 and CDR2 sequences are SGDLS and YYNGEE.

This chain connects TRBV14 to TRBJ2-7; D is unclear. Germline values: CDR1 SGHDN, CDR2 FVKESK. Trimming removed 4 bases from V and 6 bases from J, with 16 bases in between. The CDR3 spans 14 residues. The CDR3 DNA sequence: TGTGCCAGCAGCCCTTGGGCCCAAGGCGGCGAGCAGTACTTC. The encoded protein is CASSPWAQGGEQYF.

In DNA, the CDR3 is TGTGCCAGCAGTTGGTCCGGGGGCGAGGAGACCCAGTACTTC. It codes for CASSWSGGEETQYF. This rearrangement joins TRBV6-6 to TRBJ2-5; D may correspond to TRBD1 or TRBD2 (6 bases each). This CDR3 spans 14 amino acids. V lost 4 bases to trimming and J lost 5 bases, with 14 bases between them. Germline V gene data show CDR1 as MNHNY and CDR2 as SVGAGI (reference sequence).